Following are 23 T cell receptor beta chains from one sample sequenced in a study of T cells in Graves' hyperthyroidism and ophthalmopathy. From RNA transcripts, TCR beta CDR3 regions were amplified. First-round RT-PCR with HTBI primers amplified the TCR CDR3 region. Via MiXCR, TCRdb re-called the multiplex PCR reads, giving one row per CDR3 protein. The sample shows approximately 720,000 distinct CDR3 sequences, around 19% of them seen only once. The sample comprised blood. Receptors were obtained from a woman between 50 and 59 years old with Graves' hyperthyroidism that later progressed to Graves' ophthalmopathy.

The chain has TRBV14 and TRBJ2-3, with 13 bases lining up with TRBD2. The junction had 5 bases not matched to a gene; V was cut back by 0 bases and J by 5 bases. This CDR3 region has 17 residues. The germline CDR1 and CDR2 sequences are SGHDN and FVKESK. CDR3 region: CASSQDRLAGGEDTQYF. DNA of the CDR3: TGTGCCAGCAGCCAAGACCGACTAGCGGGGGGCGAAGATACGCAGTATTTT.

The CDR3 region has the DNA TGTGCCAGCAGCTTAGGAGTTGGCTGGGAGACCCAGTACTTC. It yields the protein CASSLGVGWETQYF. This chain connects TRBV7-2 to TRBJ2-5; no clear D gene. This CDR3 contains 14 residues. V was cut by 1 base and J by 5 bases, with 11 bases left in between. The germline gives CDR1 SGHTA, CDR2 FQGNSA.

The sample holds a few counts of this clonotype. The chain is built from TRBV29-1 and TRBJ1-1; no reliable D call. Germline V gives CDR1 SQVTM, CDR2 ANQGSEA. Between the trimmed V and J ends, which lost 6 bases and 1 base, there was a span of 9 bases. CDR3 length: 12 residues. The CDR3 region has the DNA TGCAGCGTCGAAACAACGAACACTGAAGCTTTCTTT. The encoded protein is CSVETTNTEAFF.

This clonotype has a count of ten or more. The J gene is TRBJ1-1, the V gene TRBV11-3; D is undetermined. The CDR3 sequence is 12 residues long. The germline V gene has CDR1 SGHNT and CDR2 YENEEA. Trimming pared 4 bases from V and 4 bases from J, leaving 7 bases between. The CDR3 nucleotides read TGTGCCAGCAGCTCGACGGGCACTGAAGCTTTCTTT. This codes for CASSSTGTEAFF.

The V and J genes are TRBV4-1 and TRBJ1-2; 7 nucleotides line up with TRBD1. Germline assignment: CDR1 MGHRA and CDR2 YSYEKL. The CDR3 is 14 residues long. V lost 1 base, J lost 8 bases, and 7 bases stayed unmatched. In nucleotides, the CDR3 is TGCGCCAGCAGCCAAGGGCCTGGGGACAGCGGCTACACCTTC. Its translation: CASSQGPGDSGYTF.

This clonotype was seen many times. This chain connects TRBV10-1 to TRBJ1-1; TRBD1 might be the D (5 bases). The CDR3 runs to 14 residues. Germline CDR1 and CDR2: WNHNN and SYGVQD (reference sequence). The V end was cut by 6 bases, the J end by 3 bases, with 14 bases between. In nucleotides, the CDR3 is TGCGCCAGCAGGGCAGGGAGGGCGGACACTGAAGCTTTCTTT. The encoded protein is CASRAGRADTEAFF.

This rearrangement joins TRBV13 to TRBJ2-7, with D uncertain. CDR1 is PRHDT and CDR2 is FYEKMQ in the germline V gene (reference sequence). V lost 6 bases to trimming and J lost 5 bases, with 17 bases between them. The length of the CDR3 is 14 residues. The DNA for the CDR3 is TGTGCCAGCAGGGCTTTGTCTACAATCGACGAGCAGTACTTC. It yields the protein CASRALSTIDEQYF.

This clonotype showed up many times. This rearrangement joins TRBV9 to TRBJ1-1, with 12 bases matching TRBD1. V gave up 8 bases and J gave up 4 bases; unmatched junction bases: 9. CDR3 size: 15 residues. CDR1 SGDLS and CDR2 YYNGEE come from the germline V gene. The CDR3 DNA follows: TGTGCCAGTGCCGGGACAGGGGGCGAAATCACTGAAGCTTTCTTT. Its protein is CASAGTGGEITEAFF.

The V call is TRBV7-8, the J call TRBJ1-4, with D hard to call. The CDR3 totals 13 residues. Germline-derived CDR1 and CDR2 are SGHVS and FQNEAQ. With 0 bases removed from V and 8 bases from J, the gap between germline ends came to 7 bases. The CDR3 spells CASSLAPGEKLFF. Written as DNA, the CDR3 is TGTGCCAGCAGCTTAGCGCCGGGGGAAAAACTGTTTTTT.

This clonotype was counted between two and nine times. The V and J genes are TRBV7-6 and TRBJ1-1; D remains unclear. V was cut by 1 base and J by 6 bases, with 12 bases left in between. Germline CDR1 SGHVS, CDR2 FNYEAQ. The CDR3 totals 14 residues. CDR3 sequence: CASSLGGNAAEAFF. The CDR3 DNA reads TGTGCCAGCAGCTTAGGTGGAAATGCGGCTGAAGCTTTCTTT.

This clonotype was seen repeatedly, ten times or more. The rearrangement links TRBV5-1 to TRBJ1-4, with D hard to call. This CDR3 has 15 amino acids. Germline CDR1 is SGHRS and CDR2 is YFSETQ. Trimming took 1 base from V and 2 from J, leaving 9 bases between them. The CDR3 protein is CASSLSGITNEKLFF. The CDR3 nucleotides read TGCGCCAGCAGCTTGTCGGGGATCACTAATGAAAAACTGTTTTTT.

The J gene is TRBJ2-3, the V gene TRBV20-1, with TRBD2 as a possible D gene (7 bases). Germline lookup yields CDR1 DFQATT and CDR2 SNEGSKA (reference sequence). The CDR3 has 17 amino acids. With 5 bases removed from V and 1 base from J, the gap between germline ends came to 22 bases. CDR3 region: CSAPEGGGLPGTDTQYF. DNA for the CDR3: TGCAGTGCTCCCGAGGGGGGGGGCCTTCCGGGCACAGATACGCAGTATTTT.

The rearrangement uses TRBV7-9 and TRBJ1-1; 9 nucleotides match TRBD1. V shed 2 bases and J 6 bases; nucleotides not matched to a gene: 16. Germline CDR1 is SEHNR and CDR2 is FQNEAQ (reference sequence). CDR3 size: 18 residues. CDR3 in DNA: TGTGCCAGCAGCTTATTCTATGCACAGGGGGCGGCGAAGGCTGAAGCTTTCTTT. Translated: CASSLFYAQGAAKAEAFF.

This clonotype was detected only a few times. The CDR3: CATSEGLSYNSPLHF. For the CDR3, the DNA is TGTGCCACCAGTGAGGGATTGTCCTATAATTCACCCCTCCACTTT. The chain couples TRBV24-1 to TRBJ1-6; no clear D. V lost 4 bases and J lost 1, with 7 bases in between. Germline V gene lookup returns CDR1 KGHDR and CDR2 SFDVKD. This CDR3 spans 15 amino acids.

V gene TRBV20-1 combines with J gene TRBJ1-3; 8 positions match TRBD1. The V gene end was trimmed by 3 bases and the J gene end by 4 bases; junction bases not matched to a gene: 5. Germline values: CDR1 DFQATT, CDR2 SNEGSKA (reference sequence). This CDR3 has 14 residues. CDR3 in DNA: TGCAGTGCTAGCAAAGGACAGGGAGGAAACACCATATATTTT. Its protein product is CSASKGQGGNTIYF.

This clonotype was observed at least ten times. The chain is built from TRBV30 and TRBJ2-7; D gene ambiguous. Deletions cut 1 base from V and 3 bases from J, with 7 bases between. The CDR3 length is 12 residues. Germline V gene lookup returns CDR1 GTSNPN and CDR2 SVGIG (reference sequence). In DNA form, the CDR3 reads TGTGCCTGGAGTGACCAATACTACGAGCAGTACTTC. It codes for CAWSDQYYEQYF.

The chain couples TRBV5-8 to TRBJ2-7, with 7 bases matching TRBD1. This CDR3 contains 16 residues. J gave up 2 bases and V 1 base, and 9 bases lay outside the gene matches. The germline V gene encodes CDR1 SGHTS and CDR2 YDEGEE. DNA for the CDR3: TGTGCCAGCAGCTTGTCCTCCGGGACAGTGGCCTACGAGCAGTACTTC. Translated: CASSLSSGTVAYEQYF.

Here the CDR3 DNA reads TGCAGTGCTAAAAAGACAGGGTTGAATGAGCAGTTCTTC. This translates into CSAKKTGLNEQFF. The chain employs TRBV20-1 and TRBJ2-1; 7 bases line up with TRBD1. Germline CDR1 is DFQATT and CDR2 is SNEGSKA (reference sequence). J lost 7 bases, V lost 4 bases, and 7 bases had no gene match. CDR3 length equals 13 residues.

V usage is TRBV12-5 and J usage is TRBJ1-2, with D perhaps TRBD1 (5 bases). Germline V gene data show CDR1 as LGHNT and CDR2 as FRNRAP. Deletions cut 1 base from V and 4 bases from J, with 10 bases between. This CDR3 is built from 14 residues. Here the CDR3 reads CASGLGAGSYGYTF. The CDR3 bases are TGTGCTAGTGGTTTGGGGGCAGGGAGCTATGGCTACACCTTC.

This clonotype has more than one count but fewer than ten. The rearrangement links TRBV20-1 to TRBJ2-3; TRBD1 aligns across 12 bases. J was trimmed by 5 bases and V by 5 bases; bases with no gene match: 5. Germline CDR1 and CDR2: DFQATT and SNEGSKA (reference sequence). The CDR3 totals 14 residues. The CDR3 DNA sequence: TGCAGTGCTCCGGGACAGGGGGCCAAAGATACGCAGTATTTT. Translation: CSAPGQGAKDTQYF.

This clonotype was seen a few times. The chain is built from TRBV4-1 and TRBJ2-3; the D gene is possibly TRBD1 (5 bases). The germline V gene encodes CDR1 MGHRA and CDR2 YSYEKL. The CDR3 is 14 residues long. Trimming stripped 9 bases from V and 2 bases from J, with 15 bases between. CDR3 amino acids: CASGGRANTDTQYF. The CDR3 DNA reads TGCGCCAGTGGCGGCAGGGCCAACACAGATACGCAGTATTTT.

In this sample, this clonotype turned up many times. The chain recombines TRBV7-2 with TRBJ1-6; D perhaps matches TRBD1 (5 bases). Germline CDR1 is SGHTA and CDR2 is FQGNSA. The CDR3 has 14 amino acids. Trimming took off 3 bases at V and 7 bases at J, with 10 bases between the two ends. This chain's CDR3 is CASSLGQLNSPLHF. As DNA, the CDR3 is TGTGCCAGCAGCTTGGGGCAGCTAAATTCACCCCTCCACTTT. Supplemented by reference TRBV7-2 and TRBJ1-6, the full variable domain reads GAGVSQSPSNKVTEKGKDVELRCDPISGHTALYWYRQSLGQGLEFLIYFQGNSAPDKSGLPSDRFSAERTGGSVSTLTIQRTQQEDSAVYLCASSLGQLNSPLHFGNGTRLTVT.

The sample holds a few counts of this clonotype. This sequence joins TRBV3-1 and TRBJ1-1; perhaps TRBD1 as D (5 bases). The CDR3 runs 15 residues. Per the germline V gene, CDR1 is LGHDT and CDR2 is YNNKEL (reference sequence). V was pared by 1 base and J by 0 bases, with 9 bases between. The CDR3 DNA reads as TGTGCCAGCAGCCAAGCTGGGGGGGTGAACACTGAAGCTTTCTTT. It codes for CASSQAGGVNTEAFF. The full variable domain, rest sourced from reference TRBV3-1 and TRBJ1-1, is DTAVSQTPKYLVTQMGNDKSIKCEQNLGHDTMYWYKQDSKKFLKIMFSYNNKELIINETVPNRFSPKSPDKAHLNLHINSLELGDSAVYFCASSQAGGVNTEAFFGQGTRLTVV.